This TCR beta chain was sequenced for a study of cytomegalovirus exposure and HLA in healthy donors. With 1 base removed from V and 12 bases from J, the gap between germline ends came to 19 bases. This CDR3 contains 14 residues. Germline CDR1 and CDR2: SEHNR and FQNEAQ (reference sequence). Generated by immunoSEQ multiplex PCR, the TCRdb table keeps only in-frame clones and is missing some. Of over 150,000 clones listed, around 84% are singletons. The sample consisted of PBMCs. This TCR came from a human donor in good health. The chain employs TRBV7-9 and TRBJ2-7; possible D gene TRBD2, 6 bases. In DNA, the CDR3 is TGTGCCAGCAGCTTAGGCCCGGGACTTTCTATTCCGTACTTC. Translated, it gives CASSLGPGLSIPYF. Together with reference TRBV7-9 and TRBJ2-7, the CDR3 gives the full variable domain: DTGVSQNPRHKITKRGQNVTFRCDPISEHNRLYWYRQTLGQGPEFLTYFQNEAQLEKSRLLSDRFSAERPKGSFSTLEIQRTEQGDSAMYLCASSLGPGLSIPYFGPGTRLTVT.